A selection of T cell receptor beta chains follows, all from one sample in a study of blood T cell repertoires in COVID-19. The data were produced by immunoSEQ multiplex PCR, yet TCRdb's version contains in-frame clones alone and is incomplete. The sample lists a few hundred thousand clones; approximately 90% were seen once. The material sequenced was peripheral blood. These receptors were obtained from a man in his forties or fifties with COVID-19, enrolled during active disease. Each CDR3 is given with its conserved first and last residue. A D gene is named only where the DNA matches it firmly. Clone size is given for some rows only: seen once, a few or many times, or a class if the clone is expanded.

J gene: TRBJ2-5; clone size: .; D gene: .; V gene: TRBV27; CDR3 protein: CTSSLGTAGETQYF; CDR3 DNA: TGTACCAGCAGTCTAGGGACAGCGGGAGAGACCCAGTACTTC
J gene: TRBJ2-1; clone size: .; D gene: .; V gene: TRBV7-8; CDR3 protein: CASSLELWRARGNEQFF; CDR3 DNA: TGTGCCAGCAGCTTAGAGCTATGGCGAGCCCGGGGCAATGAGCAGTTCTTC
J gene: TRBJ1-6; clone size: .; D gene: .; V gene: TRBV11-2; CDR3 protein: CASSPMDSLSYNSPLHF; CDR3 DNA: TGTGCCAGCAGCCCCATGGACAGCTTAAGCTATAATTCACCCCTCCACTTT
J gene: TRBJ1-2; clone size: .; D gene: TRBD1; V gene: TRBV10-3; CDR3 protein: CAISAQGENYGYTF; CDR3 DNA: TGTGCCATCAGTGCACAGGGGGAGAACTATGGCTACACCTTC
J gene: TRBJ1-1; clone size: .; D gene: TRBD1; V gene: TRBV9; CDR3 protein: CASSVVPGTGMNTEAFF; CDR3 DNA: TGTGCCAGCAGCGTAGTGCCGGGGACAGGAATGAACACTGAAGCTTTCTTT
J gene: TRBJ2-7; clone size: .; D gene: .; V gene: TRBV7-2; CDR3 protein: CASSLSGGSGSYEQYF; CDR3 DNA: TGTGCCAGCAGCTTAAGTGGGGGCTCCGGCTCCTACGAGCAGTACTTC
J gene: TRBJ2-6; clone size: .; D gene: TRBD1; V gene: TRBV27; CDR3 protein: CASSTPGQGAFGANVLTF; CDR3 DNA: TGTGCCAGCAGTACTCCGGGACAGGGGGCGTTTGGGGCCAACGTCCTGACTTTC
J gene: TRBJ2-5; clone size: .; D gene: .; V gene: TRBV5-1; CDR3 protein: CASTTGRTEETQYF; CDR3 DNA: TGCGCCAGCACCACCGGCAGGACAGAAGAGACCCAGTACTTC
J gene: TRBJ2-2; clone size: .; D gene: .; V gene: TRBV13; CDR3 protein: CASSFANTGELFF; CDR3 DNA: TGTGCCAGCAGCTTCGCGAACACCGGGGAGCTGTTTTTT
J gene: TRBJ2-1; clone size: .; D gene: TRBD1; V gene: TRBV5-1; CDR3 protein: CASSFLRTGDEQFF; CDR3 DNA: TGCGCCAGCAGCTTCCTCAGGACAGGGGATGAGCAGTTCTTC
J gene: TRBJ2-7; clone size: once; D gene: TRBD2; V gene: TRBV4-2; CDR3 protein: CASSQGLAYDEQYF; CDR3 DNA: TGTGCCAGCAGCCAAGGACTAGCGTATGACGAGCAGTACTTC
J gene: TRBJ2-1; clone size: .; D gene: .; V gene: TRBV19; CDR3 protein: CASSIWGGPEQFF; CDR3 DNA: TGTGCCAGTAGTATTTGGGGGGGCCCTGAGCAGTTCTTC
J gene: TRBJ1-5; clone size: .; D gene: .; V gene: TRBV3-1/TRBV3-2; CDR3 protein: CASRETPYSNQPQHF; CDR3 DNA: TGTGCCAGCAGAGAGACACCCTATAGCAATCAGCCCCAGCATTTT
J gene: TRBJ2-1; clone size: few; D gene: .; V gene: TRBV30; CDR3 protein: CAWTPLGGSYNEQFF; CDR3 DNA: TGTGCCTGGACCCCACTAGGGGGCTCCTACAATGAGCAGTTCTTC
J gene: TRBJ1-1; clone size: .; D gene: .; V gene: TRBV29-1; CDR3 protein: CSVEESGGTEAFF; CDR3 DNA: TGCAGCGTTGAAGAGTCTGGGGGGACTGAAGCTTTCTTT
J gene: TRBJ2-7; clone size: .; D gene: .; V gene: TRBV15; CDR3 protein: CATSRGDRHSYEQYF; CDR3 DNA: TGTGCCACCAGCAGGGGTGACAGGCACTCCTACGAGCAGTACTTC
J gene: TRBJ1-1; clone size: .; D gene: .; V gene: TRBV4-1; CDR3 protein: CASSQELSQSVTEAFF; CDR3 DNA: TGCGCCAGCAGCCAAGAGCTCTCACAGTCGGTCACTGAAGCTTTCTTT
J gene: TRBJ2-2; clone size: .; D gene: TRBD1; V gene: TRBV29-1; CDR3 protein: CSATRTGLTGELFF; CDR3 DNA: TGCAGCGCGACCCGGACAGGACTCACCGGGGAGCTGTTTTTT
J gene: TRBJ2-5; clone size: .; D gene: .; V gene: TRBV29-1; CDR3 protein: CSVPVGGPLAETQYF; CDR3 DNA: TGCAGCGTTCCCGTCGGGGGGCCCCTCGCAGAGACCCAGTACTTC
J gene: TRBJ2-5; clone size: .; D gene: TRBD2; V gene: TRBV6-5; CDR3 protein: CASLAESRAQYF; CDR3 DNA: TGTGCCAGCCTAGCGGAGTCTAGGGCCCAGTACTTC
J gene: TRBJ2-1; clone size: .; D gene: TRBD2; V gene: TRBV18; CDR3 protein: CASSPSGGAGNEQFF; CDR3 DNA: TGTGCCAGCTCCCCCAGCGGGGGGGCGGGCAATGAGCAGTTCTTC
J gene: TRBJ2-6; clone size: .; D gene: .; V gene: TRBV30; CDR3 protein: CAWSVLGAGGANVLTF; CDR3 DNA: TGTGCCTGGAGTGTATTGGGGGCGGGTGGGGCCAACGTCCTGACTTTC
J gene: TRBJ2-3; clone size: .; D gene: .; V gene: TRBV6-6; CDR3 protein: CASSYDFVQGTDTQYF; CDR3 DNA: TGTGCCAGCAGTTACGATTTCGTCCAGGGTACAGATACGCAGTATTTT
J gene: TRBJ1-6; clone size: .; D gene: .; V gene: TRBV18; CDR3 protein: CASSPGSIRSSYNSPLHF; CDR3 DNA: TGTGCCAGCTCACCAGGGAGTATTAGAAGCTCCTATAATTCACCCCTCCACTTT
J gene: TRBJ1-2; clone size: .; D gene: .; V gene: TRBV7-8; CDR3 protein: CASSLSRQTNYGYTF; CDR3 DNA: TGTGCCAGCAGCTTATCGAGACAGACTAACTATGGCTACACCTTC
J gene: TRBJ2-4; clone size: .; D gene: .; V gene: TRBV7-8; CDR3 protein: CASSLGVTRGGNIQYF; CDR3 DNA: TGTGCCAGCAGCTTAGGGGTGACCCGAGGAGGAAACATTCAGTACTTC
J gene: TRBJ2-7; clone size: .; D gene: .; V gene: TRBV9; CDR3 protein: CASSVAAGYEQYF; CDR3 DNA: TGTGCCAGCAGCGTAGCAGCAGGGTACGAGCAGTACTTC
J gene: TRBJ2-2; clone size: .; D gene: TRBD1; V gene: TRBV5-1; CDR3 protein: CASSLGTGGNTGELFF; CDR3 DNA: TGCGCCAGCAGCTTGGGGACAGGGGGTAACACCGGGGAGCTGTTTTTT
J gene: TRBJ2-7; clone size: .; D gene: .; V gene: TRBV10-3; CDR3 protein: CATGRDIAYEQYF; CDR3 DNA: TGTGCCACCGGCCGGGACATCGCCTACGAGCAGTACTTC
J gene: TRBJ1-4; clone size: .; D gene: .; V gene: TRBV28; CDR3 protein: CASSSVNEKLFF; CDR3 DNA: TGTGCCAGCAGTTCAGTTAATGAAAAACTGTTTTTT
J gene: TRBJ2-5; clone size: .; D gene: TRBD1; V gene: TRBV27; CDR3 protein: CASSLWGTGEETQYF; CDR3 DNA: TGTGCCAGCAGTTTATGGGGGACAGGGGAAGAGACCCAGTACTTC
J gene: TRBJ2-7; clone size: .; D gene: TRBD1; V gene: TRBV2; CDR3 protein: CASFFSRDSYEQYF; CDR3 DNA: TGTGCCAGCTTTTTTAGCCGGGACAGCTACGAGCAGTACTTC
J gene: TRBJ1-1; clone size: .; D gene: .; V gene: TRBV19; CDR3 protein: CASSAGVWTEAFF; CDR3 DNA: TGTGCCAGTAGTGCAGGGGTATGGACTGAAGCTTTCTTT
J gene: TRBJ1-3; clone size: .; D gene: TRBD1; V gene: TRBV7-2; CDR3 protein: CASSRGQTSSGNTIYF; CDR3 DNA: TGTGCCAGCAGCCGGGGACAGACAAGCTCTGGAAACACCATATATTTT
J gene: TRBJ1-4; clone size: once; D gene: .; V gene: TRBV24-1; CDR3 protein: CATSGGGSGEKLFF; CDR3 DNA: TGTGCCACCAGTGGCGGGGGATCAGGGGAAAAACTGTTTTTT